The text below deals with one TCR beta chain. The survey-level immunoSEQ assay was used. The repertoire was sequenced with immunoSEQ multiplex PCR; TCRdb's copy has only in-frame clones and lacks some. The data contain roughly 40,000 clones, roughly four fifths of them singletons. The sample belongs to a study of STAT5B mutations in CD4+ large granular lymphocyte leukemia. CDR1 is SGHVS, CDR2 FQNEAQ, per germline. The CDR3 totals 14 residues. Sequenced input: CD4+ T cells from blood buffy coats. The TCR sequence derives from a human donor in good health. The rearrangement uses TRBV7-8 and TRBJ2-5; a possible D gene is TRBD2 (6 bases). The assigned J gene may be wrong: the sequence end matches TRBJ2-7 better. The CDR3 region is CASSNPSEPYEQYF. The CDR3 nucleotides read TGTGCCAGCAGCAATCCTAGCGAACCCTACGAGCAGTACTTC.